The 6 T cell receptor beta chains below all came from one sample that was sequenced in a study of T cells in Graves' hyperthyroidism and ophthalmopathy (dated by TCRdb to about 2019). The library was generated by multiplex PCR. Sequencing was carried out with an Illumina HiSeq 2000. The TCR beta CDR3 regions were amplified from RNA transcripts. A first-round RT-PCR of the TCR CDR3 used the HTBI primer set with the Qiagen OneStep RT-PCR kit. TCRdb trimmed the raw reads at Q25, called clones with MiXCR and kept productive beta chains. CDR3 protein duplicates are merged, each entry listing the most common genes and DNA. The sample table records fewer than 300,000 distinct CDR3 sequences; 20% to 30% of these occur just once. Roughly 24% of the sample is in the top ten clones. Material: blood. The receptors come from a man aged 35 to 55 with Graves' hyperthyroidism that later progressed to Graves' ophthalmopathy.

This clonotype has a count of ten or more. The chain is built from TRBV5-1 and TRBJ2-2; unclear D gene. The V gene's germline CDR1 is SGHRS and CDR2 YFSETQ. This CDR3 comprises 12 residues. V gave up 3 bases and J gave up 6 bases, with 6 bases separating them. The CDR3 nucleotides are TGCGCCAGCAGCTCGGCTCCCGGGGAGCTGTTTTTT. Translation gives CASSSAPGELFF.

Ten or more counts support this clonotype. This chain connects TRBV11-2 to TRBJ1-2; D is ambiguous. Germline lookup yields CDR1 SGHAT and CDR2 FQNNGV. The CDR3 is made up of 12 amino acids. Trimming took off 5 bases at V and 8 bases at J, with 12 bases between the two ends. The CDR3 loop is CASSLTREGYTF. CDR3 DNA sequence: TGTGCCAGCAGCCTTACACGAGAGGGCTACACCTTC.

This clonotype was counted many times. The chain couples TRBV5-1 to TRBJ2-5; D is possibly TRBD2 (5 bases). The V gene's germline CDR1 is SGHRS and CDR2 YFSETQ. This CDR3 spans 15 amino acids. The chain's CDR3 is CATKSWSGYQETQYF. In nucleotides, the CDR3 is TGCGCTACCAAATCCTGGAGCGGATACCAAGAGACCCAGTACTTC.

This chain connects TRBV6-1 to TRBJ2-7; tentatively, D is TRBD1 or TRBD2 (5 bases each). The CDR3 totals 14 residues. The ends were cut back, 4 bases at V and 3 bases at J, with 13 bases in the middle. Germline V gives CDR1 MNHNS, CDR2 SASEGT. The CDR3 is CASSGRGPLYEQYF. In DNA, the CDR3 is TGTGCCAGCAGTGGACGGGGACCCCTCTACGAGCAGTACTTC.

The chain combines TRBV6-2 or TRBV6-3 with TRBJ1-2; no definite D call. Per germline, CDR1 MNHEY and CDR2 SVGEGT. V was trimmed by 8 bases and J by 0 bases, leaving 13 bases between them. This CDR3 has 14 amino acids. CDR3 bases: TGTGCCAGCGCCTCCAGGAGCCCTAACTATGGCTACACCTTC. As protein: CASASRSPNYGYTF.

This clonotype came up many times. This chain connects TRBV4-2 to TRBJ2-2; tentatively, D is TRBD1 or TRBD2 (5 bases each). The CDR3 contains 21 residues. Germline CDR1 reads LGHNA; CDR2 reads YNFKEQ. Trimming stripped 2 bases from V and 4 bases from J, with 29 bases between. This CDR3 reads CASSQQQFTPRMGDLTGELFF. CDR3 nucleotide sequence: TGTGCCAGCAGCCAACAACAATTCACTCCACGAATGGGGGACCTCACCGGGGAGCTGTTTTTT.